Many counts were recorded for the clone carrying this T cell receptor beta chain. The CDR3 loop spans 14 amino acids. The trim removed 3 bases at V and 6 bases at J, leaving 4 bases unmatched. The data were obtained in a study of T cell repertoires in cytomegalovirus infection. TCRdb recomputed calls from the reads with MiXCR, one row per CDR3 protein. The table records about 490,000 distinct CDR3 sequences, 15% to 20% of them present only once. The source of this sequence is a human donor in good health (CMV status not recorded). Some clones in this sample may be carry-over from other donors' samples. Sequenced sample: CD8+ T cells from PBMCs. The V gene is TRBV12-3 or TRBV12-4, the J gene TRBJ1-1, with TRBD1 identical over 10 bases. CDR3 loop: CASSFLGTGAEAFF. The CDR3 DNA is TGTGCCAGCAGTTTTTTAGGGACAGGGGCTGAAGCTTTCTTT.